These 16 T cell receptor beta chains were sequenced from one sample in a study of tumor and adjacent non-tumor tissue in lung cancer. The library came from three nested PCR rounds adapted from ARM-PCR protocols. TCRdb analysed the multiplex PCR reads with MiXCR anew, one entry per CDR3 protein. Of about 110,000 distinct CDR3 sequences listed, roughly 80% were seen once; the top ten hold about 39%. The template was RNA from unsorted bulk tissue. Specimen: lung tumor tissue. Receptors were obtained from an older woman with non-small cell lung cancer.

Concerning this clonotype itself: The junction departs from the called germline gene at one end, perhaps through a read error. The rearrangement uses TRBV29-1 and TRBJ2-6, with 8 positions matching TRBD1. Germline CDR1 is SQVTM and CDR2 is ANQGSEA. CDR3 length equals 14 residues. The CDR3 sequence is CSVERVTGAHVQTF. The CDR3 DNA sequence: TGCAGCGTTGAAAGGGTGACAGGGGCCCATGTCCAGACTTTC.

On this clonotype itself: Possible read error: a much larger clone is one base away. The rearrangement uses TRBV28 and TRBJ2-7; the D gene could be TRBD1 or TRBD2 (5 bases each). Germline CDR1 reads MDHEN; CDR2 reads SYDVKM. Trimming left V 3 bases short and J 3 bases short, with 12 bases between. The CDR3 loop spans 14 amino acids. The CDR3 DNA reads TGTGCCAGCAGTTTTCTAGCCACAGGCTACGAGCAGTACTTC. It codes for CASSFLATGYEQYF.

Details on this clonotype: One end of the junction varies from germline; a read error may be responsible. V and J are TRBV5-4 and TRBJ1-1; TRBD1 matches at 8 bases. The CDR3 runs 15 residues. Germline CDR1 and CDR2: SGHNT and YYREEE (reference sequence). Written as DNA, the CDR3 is TGTGCCAGCAGCTTGGGACAGGGGTTGAACACTGAAGCCTTCTTT. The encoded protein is CASSLGQGLNTEAFF.

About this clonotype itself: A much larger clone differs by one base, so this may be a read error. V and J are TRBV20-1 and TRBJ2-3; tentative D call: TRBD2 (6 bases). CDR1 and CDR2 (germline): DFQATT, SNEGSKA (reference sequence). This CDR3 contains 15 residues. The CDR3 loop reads CSAHPRTTSTYTQYF. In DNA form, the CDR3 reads TGCAGTGCCCACCCGCGGACCACTAGCACATATACGCAGTATTTT.

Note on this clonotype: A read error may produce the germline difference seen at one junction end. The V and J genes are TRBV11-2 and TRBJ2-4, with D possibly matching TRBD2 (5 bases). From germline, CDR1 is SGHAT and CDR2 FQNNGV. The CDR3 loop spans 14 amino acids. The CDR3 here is CTSSFPTRGNIQYF. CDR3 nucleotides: TGTACCAGCAGCTTCCCCACCAGAGGGAACATTCAATACTTC. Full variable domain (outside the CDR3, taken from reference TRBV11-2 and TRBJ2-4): EAGVAQSPRYKIIEKRQSVAFWCNPISGHATLYWYQQILGQGPKLLIQFQNNGVVDDSQLPKDRFSAERLKGVDSTLKIQPAKLEDSAVYLCTSSFPTRGNIQYFGAGTRLSVL.

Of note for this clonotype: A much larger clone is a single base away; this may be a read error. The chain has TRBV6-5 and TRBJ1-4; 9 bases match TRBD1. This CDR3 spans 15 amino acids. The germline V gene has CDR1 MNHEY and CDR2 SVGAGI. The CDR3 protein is CVSRQGDRESEKLFF. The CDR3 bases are TGTGTCAGCAGGCAGGGGGACAGGGAGTCGGAAAAACTGTTTTTT.

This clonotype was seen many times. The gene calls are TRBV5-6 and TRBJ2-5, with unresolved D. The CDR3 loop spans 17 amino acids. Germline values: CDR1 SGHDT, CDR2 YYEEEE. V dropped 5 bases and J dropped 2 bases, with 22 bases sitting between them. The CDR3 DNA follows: TGTGCCAGCAGGGTGGAGAGGCAGACTCTGTCACAAGAGACCCAGTACTTC. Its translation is CASRVERQTLSQETQYF.

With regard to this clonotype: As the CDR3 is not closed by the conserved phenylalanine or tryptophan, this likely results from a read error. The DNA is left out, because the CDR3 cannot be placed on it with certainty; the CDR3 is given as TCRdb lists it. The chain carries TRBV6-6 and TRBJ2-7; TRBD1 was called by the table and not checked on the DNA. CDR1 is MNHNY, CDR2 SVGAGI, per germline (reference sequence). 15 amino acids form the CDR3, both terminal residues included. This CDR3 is CVNSRQTGGDYERYL.

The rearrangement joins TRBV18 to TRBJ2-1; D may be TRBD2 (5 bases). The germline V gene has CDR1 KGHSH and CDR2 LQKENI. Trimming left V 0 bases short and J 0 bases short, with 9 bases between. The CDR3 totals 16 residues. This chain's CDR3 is CASSPPGGNSYNEQFF. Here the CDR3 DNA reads TGTGCCAGCTCACCACCCGGAGGAAACTCCTACAATGAGCAGTTCTTC.

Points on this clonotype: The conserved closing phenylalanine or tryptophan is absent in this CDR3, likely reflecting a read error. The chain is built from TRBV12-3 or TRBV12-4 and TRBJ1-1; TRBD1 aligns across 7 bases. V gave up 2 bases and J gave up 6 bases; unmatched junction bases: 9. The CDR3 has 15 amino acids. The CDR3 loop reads CASSLSRTGVAEAFC. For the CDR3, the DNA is TGTGCCAGCAGTTTATCCCGAACAGGGGTAGCTGAAGCTTTCTGT.

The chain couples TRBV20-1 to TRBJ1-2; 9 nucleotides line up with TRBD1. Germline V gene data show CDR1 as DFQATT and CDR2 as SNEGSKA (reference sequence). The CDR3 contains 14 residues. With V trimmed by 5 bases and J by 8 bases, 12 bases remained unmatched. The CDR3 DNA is TGCAGTGCTCATACCGTGACAGGGGGGAAAGGCTACACCTTC. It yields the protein CSAHTVTGGKGYTF.

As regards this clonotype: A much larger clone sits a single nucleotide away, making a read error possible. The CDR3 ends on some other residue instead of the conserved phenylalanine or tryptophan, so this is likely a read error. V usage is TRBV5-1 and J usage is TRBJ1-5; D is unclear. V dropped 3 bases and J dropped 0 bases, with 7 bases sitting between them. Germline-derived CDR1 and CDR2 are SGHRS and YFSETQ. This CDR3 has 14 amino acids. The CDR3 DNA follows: TGCGCCAGCAGCTCCAGGAATAGCAATCAGCCCCAGCATTAT. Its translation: CASSSRNSNQPQHY.

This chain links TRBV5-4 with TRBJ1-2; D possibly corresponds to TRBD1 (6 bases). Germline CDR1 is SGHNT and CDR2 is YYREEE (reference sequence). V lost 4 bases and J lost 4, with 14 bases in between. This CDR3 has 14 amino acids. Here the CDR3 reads CASSTGHLTYGYTF. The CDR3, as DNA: TGTGCCAGCAGCACGGGACATCTTACCTATGGCTACACCTTC.

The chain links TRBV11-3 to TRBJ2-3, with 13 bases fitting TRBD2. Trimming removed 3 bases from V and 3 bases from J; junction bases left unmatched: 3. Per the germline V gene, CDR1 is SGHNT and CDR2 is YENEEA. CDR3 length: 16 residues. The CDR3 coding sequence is TGTGCCAGCAGCTTGGGACTAGCGGGGAATACAGATACGCAGTATTTT. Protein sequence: CASSLGLAGNTDTQYF.

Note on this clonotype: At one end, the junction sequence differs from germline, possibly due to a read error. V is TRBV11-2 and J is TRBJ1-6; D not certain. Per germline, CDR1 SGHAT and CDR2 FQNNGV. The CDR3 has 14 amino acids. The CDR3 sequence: CANNLEASNSPLHF. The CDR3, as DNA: TGTGCCAACAACTTAGAAGCAAGTAATTCACCCCTCCACTTC.

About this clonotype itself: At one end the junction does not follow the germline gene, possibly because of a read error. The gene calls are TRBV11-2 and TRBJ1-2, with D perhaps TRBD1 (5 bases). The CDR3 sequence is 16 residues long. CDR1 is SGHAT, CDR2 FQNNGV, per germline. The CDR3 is CASSPCAAQGGYGYTF. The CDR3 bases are TGTGCCAGCAGCCCATGTGCGGCCCAGGGCGGCTATGGCTACACTTTC.